A selection of T cell receptor beta chains follows, all from one sample in a study of shared clonotypes between healthy human individuals. The assay was immunoSEQ multiplex PCR, and TCRdb's table has in-frame clones only and misses some. This repertoire shows about 1 million clones, around 76% found once; its top ten account for around 1.5%. Sequencing was done on a sample of memory CD4+ T cells sorted from blood. These receptors were taken from a man between 18 and 29 years old in good health. Both conserved end residues are part of each CDR3. Fields, in order: J gene, D gene, V gene, clone size, CDR3 protein, CDR3 DNA. The D gene is left open where the match is weak. Expanded clones are given a class, and other clones once, few, many or no size at all.

j_gene: TRBJ2-7
d_gene: TRBD2
v_gene: TRBV2
abundance: -
CDR3aa: CASSQGLAGVYEQYF
CDR3nt: TGTGCCAGCAGTCAAGGACTAGCGGGAGTTTACGAGCAGTACTTC

j_gene: TRBJ2-1
d_gene: -
v_gene: TRBV6-5
abundance: -
CDR3aa: CASSTPGDNEQFF
CDR3nt: TGTGCCAGCAGTACACCGGGCGATAATGAGCAGTTCTTC

j_gene: TRBJ2-2
d_gene: TRBD1
v_gene: TRBV15
abundance: -
CDR3aa: CATRRDRGDTGELFF
CDR3nt: TGTGCCACCAGGAGGGACAGGGGGGACACCGGGGAGCTGTTTTTT

j_gene: TRBJ1-1
d_gene: -
v_gene: TRBV19
abundance: -
CDR3aa: CASSAQEAEAFF
CDR3nt: TGTGCCAGTAGTGCCCAGGAAGCTGAAGCTTTCTTT

j_gene: TRBJ1-4
d_gene: -
v_gene: TRBV9
abundance: -
CDR3aa: CASSVSATAEKLFF
CDR3nt: TGTGCCAGCAGCGTATCGGCCACGGCTGAAAAACTGTTTTTT

j_gene: TRBJ2-7
d_gene: -
v_gene: TRBV6-5
abundance: -
CDR3aa: CASSKQAVAYEQYF
CDR3nt: TGTGCCAGCAGCAAACAGGCTGTCGCCTACGAGCAGTACTTC

j_gene: TRBJ1-2
d_gene: TRBD1
v_gene: TRBV11-2
abundance: few
CDR3aa: CASSLGTGPGYTF
CDR3nt: TGTGCCAGCAGCCTAGGGACAGGGCCTGGCTACACCTTC

j_gene: TRBJ2-5
d_gene: TRBD1
v_gene: TRBV2
abundance: once
CDR3aa: CASSLDRGLQETQYF
CDR3nt: TGTGCCAGCAGTCTAGACAGGGGGCTCCAAGAGACCCAGTACTTC

j_gene: TRBJ2-4
d_gene: -
v_gene: TRBV11-2
abundance: -
CDR3aa: CASSTPGASIQYF
CDR3nt: TGTGCCAGCAGCACCCCCGGGGCATCAATTCAGTACTTC

j_gene: TRBJ2-7
d_gene: -
v_gene: TRBV28
abundance: -
CDR3aa: CASHRNYEQYF
CDR3nt: TGTGCCAGCCACCGAAATTACGAGCAGTACTTC

j_gene: TRBJ1-2
d_gene: -
v_gene: TRBV10-3
abundance: -
CDR3aa: CAISDLRDTPKYTF
CDR3nt: TGTGCCATCAGTGATCTCCGGGACACCCCTAAGTACACCTTC

j_gene: TRBJ2-1
d_gene: TRBD2
v_gene: TRBV9
abundance: -
CDR3aa: CASSVGAGGPNEQFF
CDR3nt: TGTGCCAGCAGCGTAGGGGCGGGAGGGCCTAATGAGCAGTTCTTC

j_gene: TRBJ2-5
d_gene: TRBD1
v_gene: TRBV5-6
abundance: once
CDR3aa: CASSREIDRAETQYF
CDR3nt: TGTGCCAGCAGCCGAGAAATCGACAGGGCAGAGACCCAGTACTTC

j_gene: TRBJ2-2
d_gene: TRBD1
v_gene: TRBV30
abundance: -
CDR3aa: CAWMGQGLTGELFF
CDR3nt: TGTGCCTGGATGGGACAGGGTTTGACCGGGGAGCTGTTTTTT

j_gene: TRBJ2-3
d_gene: TRBD1
v_gene: TRBV11-2
abundance: -
CDR3aa: CASSPRQGLGTDTQYF
CDR3nt: TGTGCCAGCAGCCCCCGACAGGGATTGGGCACAGATACGCAGTATTTT

j_gene: TRBJ2-6
d_gene: -
v_gene: TRBV21-1
abundance: -
CDR3aa: CASSKVGNGANVLTF
CDR3nt: -

j_gene: TRBJ2-3
d_gene: TRBD1
v_gene: TRBV7-9
abundance: -
CDR3aa: CASSLGTGTDTQYF
CDR3nt: TGTGCCAGCAGCCTCGGGACAGGCACAGATACGCAGTATTTT